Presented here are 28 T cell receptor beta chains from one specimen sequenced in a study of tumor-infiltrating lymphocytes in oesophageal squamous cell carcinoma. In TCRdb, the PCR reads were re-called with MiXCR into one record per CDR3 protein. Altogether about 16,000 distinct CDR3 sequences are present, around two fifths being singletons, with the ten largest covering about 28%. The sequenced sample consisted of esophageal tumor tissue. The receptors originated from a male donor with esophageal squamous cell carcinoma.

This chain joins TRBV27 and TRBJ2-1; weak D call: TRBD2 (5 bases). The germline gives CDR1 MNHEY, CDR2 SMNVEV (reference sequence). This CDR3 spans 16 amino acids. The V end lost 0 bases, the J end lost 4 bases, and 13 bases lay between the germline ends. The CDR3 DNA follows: TGTGCCAGCAGTTTATCGAGCGGTTATCGGTACAATGAGCAGTTCTTC. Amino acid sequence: CASSLSSGYRYNEQFF.

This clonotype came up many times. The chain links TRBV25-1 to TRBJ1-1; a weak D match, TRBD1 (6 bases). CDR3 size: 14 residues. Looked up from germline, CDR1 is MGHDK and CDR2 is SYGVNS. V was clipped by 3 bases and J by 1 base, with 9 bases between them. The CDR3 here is CASSERGGNTEAFF. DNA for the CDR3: TGTGCCAGCAGTGAGCGAGGGGGGAACACTGAAGCTTTCTTT.

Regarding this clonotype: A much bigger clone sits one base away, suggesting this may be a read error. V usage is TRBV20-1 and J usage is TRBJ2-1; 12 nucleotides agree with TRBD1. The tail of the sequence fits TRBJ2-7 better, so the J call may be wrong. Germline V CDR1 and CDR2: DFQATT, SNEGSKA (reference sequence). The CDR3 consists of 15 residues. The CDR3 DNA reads TGCAGTGCTTTCTTCCGGGACAGGGGGCTCGGTGAGCAGTACTTC. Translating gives CSAFFRDRGLGEQYF.

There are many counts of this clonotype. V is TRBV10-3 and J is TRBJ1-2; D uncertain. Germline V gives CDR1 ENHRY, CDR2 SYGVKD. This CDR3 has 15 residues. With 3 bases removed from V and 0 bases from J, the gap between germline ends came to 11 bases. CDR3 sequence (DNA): TGTGCCATCAGTGACCAGCTCCCAGCTAACTATGGCTACACCTTC. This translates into CAISDQLPANYGYTF.

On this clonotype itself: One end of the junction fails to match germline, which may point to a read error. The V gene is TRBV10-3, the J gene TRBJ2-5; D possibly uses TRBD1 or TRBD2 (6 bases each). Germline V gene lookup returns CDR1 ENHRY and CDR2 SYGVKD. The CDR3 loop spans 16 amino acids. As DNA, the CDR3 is TGTGCCATCAGTGGACCCAAGGGGGGCTTGATTGGGGAGCTGTATTTT. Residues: CAISGPKGGLIGELYF.

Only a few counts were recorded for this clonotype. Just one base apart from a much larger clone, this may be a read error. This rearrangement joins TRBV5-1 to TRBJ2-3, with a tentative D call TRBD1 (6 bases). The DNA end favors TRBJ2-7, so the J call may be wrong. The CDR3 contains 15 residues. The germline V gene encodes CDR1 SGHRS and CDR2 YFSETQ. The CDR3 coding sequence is TGCGCCAGCAGCCTGTACAAGGGTCGGGACAATGAGCAGTACTTC. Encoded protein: CASSLYKGRDNEQYF.

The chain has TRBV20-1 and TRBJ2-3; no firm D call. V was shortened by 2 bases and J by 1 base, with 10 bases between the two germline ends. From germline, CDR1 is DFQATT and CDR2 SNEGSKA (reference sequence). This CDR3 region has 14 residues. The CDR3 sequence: CSARNPLGTDTQYF. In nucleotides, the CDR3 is TGCAGTGCTAGAAACCCCCTGGGCACAGATACGCAGTATTTT.

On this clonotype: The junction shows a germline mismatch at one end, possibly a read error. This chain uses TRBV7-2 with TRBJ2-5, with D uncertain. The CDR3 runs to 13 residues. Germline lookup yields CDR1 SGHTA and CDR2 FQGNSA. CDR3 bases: TGTGCCAGCCAAGAACGGTATAATTCACCCCTCCACTTC. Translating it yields CASQERYNSPLHF.

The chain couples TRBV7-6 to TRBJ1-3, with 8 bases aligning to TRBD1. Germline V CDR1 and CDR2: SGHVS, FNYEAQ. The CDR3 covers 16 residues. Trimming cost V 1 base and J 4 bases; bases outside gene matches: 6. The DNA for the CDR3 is TGTGCCAGCAGCTTAGGGCCCGGGACAGGAGGAAACACCATATATTTT. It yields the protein CASSLGPGTGGNTIYF.

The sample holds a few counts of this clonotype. The chain's CDR3 is CASSLDLDREQFF. CDR3 bases: TGCGCCAGCAGCTTGGATCTGGACCGTGAGCAGTTCTTC. The chain has TRBV5-1 and TRBJ2-5, with no clear D. The J call may be wrong; the DNA end is better matched by TRBJ2-1. Germline lookup yields CDR1 SGHRS and CDR2 YFSETQ. The CDR3 loop spans 13 amino acids.

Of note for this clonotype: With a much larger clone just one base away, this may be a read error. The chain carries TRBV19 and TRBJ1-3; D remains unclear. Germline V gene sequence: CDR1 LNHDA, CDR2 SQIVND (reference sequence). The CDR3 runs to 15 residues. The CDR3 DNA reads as TGTGCCAGTAGTCTCGACGGGAGCTCTGGAAACGCCATATATTTT. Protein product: CASSLDGSSGNAIYF.

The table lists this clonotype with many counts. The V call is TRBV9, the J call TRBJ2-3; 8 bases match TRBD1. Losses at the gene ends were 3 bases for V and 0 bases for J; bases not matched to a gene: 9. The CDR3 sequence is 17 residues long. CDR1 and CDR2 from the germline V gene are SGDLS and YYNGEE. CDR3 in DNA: TGTGCCAGCAGCGCTCCCCGACAGGGGATGAGCACAGATACGCAGTATTTT. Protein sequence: CASSAPRQGMSTDTQYF.

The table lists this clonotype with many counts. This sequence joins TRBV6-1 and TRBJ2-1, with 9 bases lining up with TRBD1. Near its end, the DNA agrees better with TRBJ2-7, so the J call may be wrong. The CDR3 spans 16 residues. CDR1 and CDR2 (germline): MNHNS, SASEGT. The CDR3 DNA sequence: TGTGCCAGCAGTATAACCCGGGACAGGGCCTACAATGAGCAGTACTTC. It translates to CASSITRDRAYNEQYF.

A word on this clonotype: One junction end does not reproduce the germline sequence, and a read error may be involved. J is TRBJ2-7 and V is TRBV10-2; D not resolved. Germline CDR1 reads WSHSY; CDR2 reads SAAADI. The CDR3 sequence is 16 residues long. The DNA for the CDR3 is TGCGCCAGCAGTGATCAGAAGACGGATCGTAATTCACCCCTCCACTTC. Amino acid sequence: CASSDQKTDRNSPLHF.

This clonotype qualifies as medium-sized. CDR3 sequence: CASSLDVRRGAQPQHF. For the CDR3, the DNA is TGTGCCAGCAGCTTAGATGTTCGTCGGGGAGCCCAGCCCCAGCATTTT. V and J are TRBV7-2 and TRBJ1-5; D is unresolved. The V end lost 1 base, the J end lost 7 bases, and 17 bases lay between the germline ends. The CDR3 contains 16 residues. Germline assignment: CDR1 SGHTA and CDR2 FQGNSA.

The CDR3 DNA sequence: TGCAGTGCTAGAAAGCTAGCGGAGAGTCCCTACGAGCAGTACTTC. It is translated as CSARKLAESPYEQYF. This sequence joins TRBV20-1 and TRBJ2-5, with 7 bases that match TRBD2. Judging by the DNA end, TRBJ2-7 fits better; the J call may be wrong. Germline assignment: CDR1 DFQATT and CDR2 SNEGSKA (reference sequence). The CDR3 totals 15 residues.

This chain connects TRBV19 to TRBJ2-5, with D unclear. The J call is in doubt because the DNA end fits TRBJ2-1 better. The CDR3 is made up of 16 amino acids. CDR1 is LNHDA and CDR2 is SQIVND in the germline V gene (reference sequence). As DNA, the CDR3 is TGTGCCAGTAGTATGCACACCCGCTCTGGTACGGATGAGCAGTTCTTC. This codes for CASSMHTRSGTDEQFF.

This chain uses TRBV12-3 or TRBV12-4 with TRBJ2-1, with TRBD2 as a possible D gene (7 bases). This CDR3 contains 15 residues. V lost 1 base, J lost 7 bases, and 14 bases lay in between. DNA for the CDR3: TGTGCCAGCAGTTTAGAGGGGGGGGCAAGGAATGAGCAGTTCTTC. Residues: CASSLEGGARNEQFF.

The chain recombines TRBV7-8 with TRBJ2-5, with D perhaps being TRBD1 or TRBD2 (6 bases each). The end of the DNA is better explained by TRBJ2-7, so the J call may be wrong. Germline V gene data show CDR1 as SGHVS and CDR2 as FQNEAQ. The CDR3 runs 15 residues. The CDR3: CASSVPGASSYEQYF. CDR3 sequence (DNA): TGTGCCAGCAGCGTACCGGGGGCTAGCTCCTACGAGCAGTACTTC.

The CDR3 DNA is TGTGCCAGCAGTTACCGTTCGCCTCCGGGCGAGAACACTGAAGCTTTCTTT. Its translation: CASSYRSPPGENTEAFF. The chain uses TRBV6-7 and TRBJ1-1; D is unclear. Being an ORF, TRBV6-7 has a function that is uncertain. Trimming pared 2 bases from V and 1 base from J, leaving 17 bases between. The CDR3 is made up of 17 amino acids.

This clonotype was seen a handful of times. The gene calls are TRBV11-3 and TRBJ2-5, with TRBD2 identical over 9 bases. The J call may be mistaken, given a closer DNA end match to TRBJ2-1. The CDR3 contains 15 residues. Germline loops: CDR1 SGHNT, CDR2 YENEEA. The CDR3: CASSLGTSALGEQFF. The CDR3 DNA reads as TGTGCCAGCAGCTTAGGGACTAGCGCTCTAGGAGAGCAGTTCTTC.

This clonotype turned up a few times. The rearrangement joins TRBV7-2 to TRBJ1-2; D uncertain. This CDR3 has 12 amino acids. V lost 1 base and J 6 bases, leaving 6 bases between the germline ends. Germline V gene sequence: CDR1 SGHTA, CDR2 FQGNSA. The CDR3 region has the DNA TGTGCCAGCAGCTTAGGCAGTAATGGCTACACCTTC. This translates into CASSLGSNGYTF.

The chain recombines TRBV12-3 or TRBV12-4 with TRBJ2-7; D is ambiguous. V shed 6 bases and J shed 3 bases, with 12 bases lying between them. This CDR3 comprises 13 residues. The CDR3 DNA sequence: TGTGCCAGCAGCCGTTCCCCGATCTACGAGCAGTACTTC. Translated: CASSRSPIYEQYF.

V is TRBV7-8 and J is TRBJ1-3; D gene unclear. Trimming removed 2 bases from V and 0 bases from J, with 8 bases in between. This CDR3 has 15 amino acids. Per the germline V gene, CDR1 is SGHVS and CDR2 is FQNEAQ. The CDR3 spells CASSLTTSSGNTIYF. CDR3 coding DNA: TGTGCCAGCAGCTTAACGACGTCCTCTGGAAACACCATATATTTT.

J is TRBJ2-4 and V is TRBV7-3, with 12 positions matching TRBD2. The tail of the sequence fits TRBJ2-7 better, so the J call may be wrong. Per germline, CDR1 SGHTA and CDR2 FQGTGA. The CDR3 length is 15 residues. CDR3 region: CASSPRLAGVNEQYF. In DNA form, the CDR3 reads TGTGCCAGCAGCCCTAGACTAGCGGGAGTAAACGAGCAGTACTTC.

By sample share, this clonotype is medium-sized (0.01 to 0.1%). The CDR3 DNA reads as TGTGCCAGCACCTCGGCGGGGAGGAAGTATTTT. Its translation is CASTSAGRKYF. The rearrangement uses TRBV7-8 and TRBJ2-3, with D perhaps TRBD2 (6 bases). The ends were cut back, 7 bases at V and 13 bases at J, with 15 bases in the middle. The CDR3 length is 11 residues. Germline CDR1 is SGHVS and CDR2 is FQNEAQ.

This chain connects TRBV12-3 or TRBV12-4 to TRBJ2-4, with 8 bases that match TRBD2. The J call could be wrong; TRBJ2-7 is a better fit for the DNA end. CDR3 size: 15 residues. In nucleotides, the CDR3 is TGTGCCAGCAGTAGGGAACGGGAGGGCCCCTACGAGCAGTACTTC. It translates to CASSREREGPYEQYF.

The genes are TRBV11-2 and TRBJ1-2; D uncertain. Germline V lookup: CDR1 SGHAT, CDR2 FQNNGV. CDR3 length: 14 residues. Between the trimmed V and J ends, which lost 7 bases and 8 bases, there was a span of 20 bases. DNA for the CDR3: TGTGCCAGCAACCCCGAGCCCCCAGTGACGGGCTACACCTTC. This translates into CASNPEPPVTGYTF.